One and the same sample provided the 21 T cell receptor beta chains below, sequenced in a study of metastatic and nonmetastatic thyroid tumors. All patients were treatment-naive before thyroid surgery. TCRdb re-clonotyped the PCR reads via MiXCR. The sample has about 59,000 clones, just under 30% seen once; the top ten hold less than 20%. Specimen: blood. These receptors all stem from a female donor with papillary thyroid cancer or a benign thyroid nodule (not recorded which). Some clones in this sample may be carry-over from other donors' samples.

This clone was seen a few times. V is TRBV28 and J is TRBJ2-2; TRBD2 might be the D (6 bases). V gave up 2 bases and J gave up 1 base, with 11 bases separating them. The CDR3 loop spans 16 amino acids. Germline CDR1 and CDR2: MDHEN and SYDVKM. CDR3 sequence (DNA): TGTGCCAGCAGTTTAAAAGCGGGCCTGAACACCGGGGAGCTGTTTTTT. Encoded protein: CASSLKAGLNTGELFF.

The CDR3 reads CASRRSSGKHTDTQYF. CDR3 in DNA: TGTGCCAGCAGGCGATCTAGCGGGAAGCACACAGATACGCAGTATTTT. The chain employs TRBV11-2 and TRBJ2-3; 9 nucleotides match TRBD2. Germline V gene data show CDR1 as SGHAT and CDR2 as FQNNGV. Unmatched junction bases numbered 9, after V lost 6 bases and J lost 2 bases. CDR3 length equals 16 residues.

This clone was recorded a few times. J is TRBJ2-7 and V is TRBV28; 14 bases map to TRBD2. The V gene end was trimmed by 8 bases and the J gene end by 4 bases; junction bases not matched to a gene: 1. CDR3 length: 13 amino acids. CDR1 and CDR2 from the germline V gene are MDHEN and SYDVKM. The CDR3 bases are TGTGCCAGCTGGACTAGCGGGAGGTACGAGCAGTACTTC. Its translation is CASWTSGRYEQYF.

This clone was seen only a few times. The genes are TRBV6-1 and TRBJ2-2; tentative D call: TRBD2 (5 bases). The CDR3 has 12 amino acids. Deletions cut 6 bases from V and 7 bases from J, with 9 bases between. Germline CDR1 MNHNS, CDR2 SASEGT. DNA of the CDR3: TGTGCCAGCAGCGAGGGTAACGGGGAGCTGTTTTTT. Protein: CASSEGNGELFF.

This clone was seen ten or more times. The CDR3 loop is CSAEGRLGESPLHF. The CDR3 region has the DNA TGCAGTGCGGAGGGACGGCTTGGTGAGTCACCCCTCCACTTT. V usage is TRBV20-1 and J usage is TRBJ1-6, with D possibly matching TRBD1 (5 bases). The germline V gene has CDR1 DFQATT and CDR2 SNEGSKA (reference sequence). This CDR3 contains 14 residues. The ends were cut back, 6 bases at V and 10 bases at J, with 19 bases in the middle.

The chain joins TRBV19 to TRBJ1-5; no reliable D call. V shed 7 bases and J shed 4 bases, with 17 bases lying between them. This CDR3 contains 15 residues. Germline V gene data show CDR1 as LNHDA and CDR2 as SQIVND (reference sequence). The chain's CDR3 is CASTSTTRGNQPQHF. CDR3 nucleotide sequence: TGTGCCAGTACTTCGACCACGCGAGGGAATCAGCCCCAGCATTTT. Full variable domain (missing parts from reference TRBV19 and TRBJ1-5): DGGITQSPKYLFRKEGQNVTLSCEQNLNHDAMYWYRQDPGQGLRLIYYSQIVNDFQKGDIAEGYSVSREKKESFPLTVTSAQKNPTAFYLCASTSTTRGNQPQHFGDGTRLSIL.

The chain recombines TRBV15 with TRBJ2-3, with 11 bases that match TRBD2. The CDR3 has 17 residues. The germline CDR1 and CDR2 sequences are LNHNV and YYDKDF (reference sequence). The J segment lost 4 bases and the V segment lost 1 base, leaving 7 bases of the junction unmatched. CDR3 residues: CATSRGLAGGIPDTQYF. CDR3 coding DNA: TGTGCCACCAGCAGAGGGTTAGCGGGAGGGATCCCAGATACGCAGTATTTT.

The CDR3 protein is CASSPLADTDTQYF. The CDR3 DNA sequence: TGTGCCAGCAGCCCGCTAGCGGACACAGATACGCAGTATTTT. The chain uses TRBV7-3 and TRBJ2-3; 7 bases map to TRBD2. This CDR3 is built from 14 residues. Per the germline V gene, CDR1 is SGHTA and CDR2 is FQGTGA. With V trimmed by 5 bases and J by 2 bases, 4 bases remained unmatched.

This clone has only a few counts. This sequence joins TRBV27 and TRBJ1-2, with D tentatively TRBD1 (6 bases). The V and J ends lost 3 bases and 8 bases respectively, with 19 bases between them. The germline CDR1 and CDR2 sequences are MNHEY and SMNVEV (reference sequence). This CDR3 comprises 15 residues. The CDR3 region is CASSFTQGAQTGYTF. In nucleotides, the CDR3 is TGTGCCAGCAGTTTCACACAGGGAGCGCAGACCGGCTACACCTTC.

The chain uses TRBV13 and TRBJ2-2; TRBD2 agrees at 9 bases. The CDR3 has 16 residues. Germline V gene lookup returns CDR1 PRHDT and CDR2 FYEKMQ (reference sequence). The V segment lost 5 bases and the J segment 7 bases; nucleotides outside the gene matches: 11. In DNA form, the CDR3 reads TGTGCCAGCAGCCTTACTGCGGGGGGGCGAAGCGGGGAGCTGTTTTTT. As protein: CASSLTAGGRSGELFF.

This clone was counted between two and nine times. V usage is TRBV28 and J usage is TRBJ2-1; D unresolved. V was cut by 2 bases and J by 9 bases, with 11 bases left in between. CDR1 and CDR2 from the germline V gene are MDHEN and SYDVKM. The CDR3 loop spans 13 amino acids. CDR3 coding DNA: TGTGCCAGCAGTTTAAGTGATATGGGTGAGCAGTTCTTC. It specifies CASSLSDMGEQFF.

This chain links TRBV7-2 with TRBJ2-7; maybe TRBD2 (5 bases). The germline V gene has CDR1 SGHTA and CDR2 FQGNSA. Trimming cost V 1 base and J 7 bases, with 14 bases left between them. The CDR3 runs to 14 residues. The CDR3, as DNA: TGTGCCAGCAGCTTAGTGGTGGGAGCGACAGAGCAGTACTTC. Translating gives CASSLVVGATEQYF.

This clone came up once. The gene calls are TRBV20-1 and TRBJ2-2, with 12 bases that match TRBD2. The germline V gene has CDR1 DFQATT and CDR2 SNEGSKA (reference sequence). The CDR3 contains 15 residues. V lost 1 base, J lost 7 bases, and 4 bases stayed unmatched. CDR3 DNA: TGCAGTGCTAGAGGACTAGCGGGAGAAGACGGGGAGCTGTTTTTT. Its translation is CSARGLAGEDGELFF.

V is TRBV5-1 and J is TRBJ1-2; D not certain. With 1 base removed from V and 1 base from J, the gap between germline ends came to 8 bases. Germline V lookup: CDR1 SGHRS, CDR2 YFSETQ. The CDR3 has 14 residues. The DNA of the CDR3 is TGCGCCAGCAGCTTGACACAAGATAACTATGGCTACACCTTC. The encoded protein is CASSLTQDNYGYTF.

This clone came up many times. The rearrangement uses TRBV20-1 and TRBJ1-4, with TRBD1 identical over 9 bases. Germline V gene lookup returns CDR1 DFQATT and CDR2 SNEGSKA (reference sequence). The CDR3 is made up of 16 amino acids. With 0 bases clipped from V and 5 bases from J, the junction kept 7 bases outside the gene matches. CDR3 in amino acids: CSARDRTGQGNEKLFF. In DNA form, the CDR3 reads TGCAGTGCTAGAGATCGTACGGGACAGGGAAATGAAAAACTGTTTTTT.

The CDR3 region is CASSSSGSGNNEQFF. The CDR3 DNA is TGCGCCAGCAGCTCGAGCGGGAGTGGGAACAATGAGCAGTTCTTC. The genes are TRBV5-1 and TRBJ2-1; 8 bases align to TRBD2. The V and J ends lost 3 bases and 5 bases, in that order; junction bases with no gene match: 7. Per the germline V gene, CDR1 is SGHRS and CDR2 is YFSETQ. The CDR3 is made up of 15 amino acids.

This clone has a handful of counts. This chain uses TRBV27 with TRBJ2-1, with TRBD1 identical over 7 bases. Unmatched junction bases numbered 7, after V lost 6 bases and J lost 2 bases. Germline assignment: CDR1 MNHEY and CDR2 SMNVEV (reference sequence). The CDR3 runs 15 residues. The CDR3 region is CASSYGQEPYNEQFF. The DNA for the CDR3 is TGTGCCAGCAGCTACGGACAGGAGCCCTACAATGAGCAGTTCTTC.

This clone showed up just a few times. This chain links TRBV19 with TRBJ2-3, with D possibly matching TRBD1 (6 bases). Germline V gene sequence: CDR1 LNHDA, CDR2 SQIVND (reference sequence). Trimming pared 7 bases from V and 7 bases from J, leaving 12 bases between. The CDR3 extends over 12 amino acids. In DNA form, the CDR3 reads TGTGCCAGTATGGCAGGGGACCATACGCAGTATTTT. Its protein product is CASMAGDHTQYF.

This clone was seen at least ten times. This sequence joins TRBV2 and TRBJ1-6; D not certain. This CDR3 is built from 12 residues. Germline V CDR1 and CDR2: SNHLY, FYNNEI. Trimming cost V 5 bases and J 14 bases, with 13 bases left between them. Written as DNA, the CDR3 is TGTGCCAGCAGTTCTTTGAGTTTGACCCTCCACTTT. Its protein is CASSSLSLTLHF. The whole variable domain, remainder taken from reference TRBV2 and TRBJ1-6, is EPEVTQTPSHQVTQMGQEVILRCVPISNHLYFYWYRQILGQKVEFLVSFYNNEISEKSEIFDDQFSVERPDGSNFTLKIRSTKLEDSAMYFCASSSLSLTLHFGNGTRLTVT.

The chain employs TRBV30 and TRBJ1-5, with D perhaps matching TRBD1 (5 bases). The CDR3 loop spans 13 amino acids. The V gene lost 2 bases and the J gene lost 7 bases, with 12 bases spanning the gap. CDR1 is GTSNPN and CDR2 is SVGIG in the germline V gene (reference sequence). The CDR3 here is CAWSKEGLQPQHF. CDR3 bases: TGTGCCTGGAGTAAGGAGGGGCTGCAGCCCCAGCATTTT.

The chain carries TRBV11-3 and TRBJ1-3; D remains ambiguous. The V gene lost 4 bases and the J gene lost 0 bases, with 7 bases spanning the gap. CDR1 SGHNT and CDR2 YENEEA come from the germline V gene. This CDR3 has 14 residues. CDR3 residues: CASSSKDSGNTIYF. CDR3 nucleotides: TGTGCCAGCAGCTCCAAAGACTCTGGAAACACCATATATTTT.